Each of the 10 T cell receptor beta chains below was sequenced from the same sample in a study of Graves' ophthalmopathy and Graves' hyperthyroidism. Amplified material comprised TCR beta CDR3 regions derived from RNA transcripts. HTBI-primed RT-PCR formed the first round, and a multiplex PCR formed the second. TCRdb ran MiXCR on the multiplex PCR reads and lists one entry per CDR3 protein. Here the sample spans over a million distinct CDR3 sequences, roughly two fifths being singletons. The sequencing input was peripheral blood or thyroid tissue (not recorded which). These receptors all come from an adult man with Graves' hyperthyroidism.

The V call is TRBV12-3 or TRBV12-4, the J call TRBJ2-7; 9 bases line up with TRBD1. The CDR3 length is 17 residues. J was trimmed by 4 bases and V by 6 bases; bases with no gene match: 16. The CDR3 DNA is TGTGCCAGCAGCAACGACAAAACGGGACAGGGACTTTACGAGCAGTACTTC. It codes for CASSNDKTGQGLYEQYF.

This clonotype was recorded many times. The genes are TRBV19 and TRBJ1-1; 7 bases fit TRBD1. The junction had 12 bases not matched to a gene; V was cut back by 3 bases and J by 8 bases. The CDR3 is made up of 15 amino acids. Germline V lookup: CDR1 LNHDA, CDR2 SQIVND (reference sequence). The CDR3 nucleotides read TGTGCCAGTAGTATTAACTGGGGACAGCGAAGCGAAGCTTTCTTT. Its translation: CASSINWGQRSEAFF.

The rearrangement links TRBV6-5 to TRBJ1-1; D remains ambiguous. Germline assignment: CDR1 MNHEY and CDR2 SVGAGI. CDR3 length: 14 amino acids. V lost 7 bases, J lost 4 bases, and 16 bases lay in between. This CDR3 is CASINPTRGTEAFF. In DNA form, the CDR3 reads TGTGCCAGCATCAACCCAACTCGGGGCACTGAAGCTTTCTTT.

The rearrangement links TRBV15 to TRBJ1-1, with D maybe TRBD1 (5 bases). There are 15 residues in the CDR3. Germline V gene sequence: CDR1 LNHNV, CDR2 YYDKDF (reference sequence). Deletions cut 0 bases from V and 7 bases from J, with 15 bases between. In DNA form, the CDR3 reads TGTGCCACCAGCAGAGATGGGGGGACCGGGGATGAAGCTTTCTTT. Translated: CATSRDGGTGDEAFF.

This clonotype was found a few times. The CDR3 DNA is TGTGCCAGCAGTTTCCCGGGACAGGTGAACACCGGGGAGCTGTTTTTT. Translating gives CASSFPGQVNTGELFF. The rearrangement links TRBV12-3 or TRBV12-4 to TRBJ2-2, with 8 bases that match TRBD1. Losses at the gene ends were 3 bases for V and 1 base for J; bases not matched to a gene: 4. This CDR3 spans 16 amino acids.

CDR3 nucleotides: TGCGCCAGCAGCTTGGACGGGACTGGTGGAAACACCATATATTTT. This encodes CASSLDGTGGNTIYF. The genes are TRBV5-1 and TRBJ1-3; D might be TRBD1 (5 bases). Germline CDR1 is SGHRS and CDR2 is YFSETQ. V dropped 0 bases and J dropped 3 bases, with 10 bases sitting between them. The CDR3 runs to 15 residues.

This clonotype was picked up many times. J is TRBJ1-3 and V is TRBV4-3, with unresolved D. This CDR3 comprises 16 residues. Germline-derived CDR1 and CDR2 are LGHNA and YSLEER. Trimming stripped 0 bases from V and 4 bases from J, with 13 bases between. The CDR3 is CASSQDSGLGGNTIYF. The CDR3 region has the DNA TGCGCCAGCAGCCAAGACTCCGGATTGGGGGGAAACACCATATATTTT.

The CDR3 here is CASRDGTSGNTEAFF. DNA of the CDR3: TGCGCCAGCAGAGACGGGACTAGCGGGAACACTGAAGCTTTCTTT. The rearrangement uses TRBV10-2 and TRBJ1-1, with a tentative D call TRBD1 (5 bases). The CDR3 length is 15 residues. Trimming removed 6 bases from V and 1 base from J, with 15 bases in between. CDR1 is WSHSY, CDR2 SAAADI, per germline.

The chain has TRBV12-3 or TRBV12-4 and TRBJ1-4, with 8 bases that match TRBD1. The CDR3 consists of 15 residues. The J segment lost 7 bases and the V segment lost 6 bases, leaving 10 bases of the junction unmatched. In nucleotides, the CDR3 is TGTGCCAGCAGCCCGCCACAGGGGGTTTTTGAAAAACTGTTTTTT. Translated, it gives CASSPPQGVFEKLFF.

The V and J genes are TRBV25-1 and TRBJ2-7; D ambiguous. The CDR3 runs 15 residues. Germline loops: CDR1 MGHDK, CDR2 SYGVNS. Trimming shortened V by 8 bases and J by 6 bases, and 23 bases separated the two germline ends. CDR3 DNA sequence: TGTGCCAGCTCACCACCTTCTATGGGCGTGGGCGAGCAGTACTTC. This sequence encodes CASSPPSMGVGEQYF.